This is a list of T cell receptor beta chains from one sample in a study of T cell responses to AZD1222 COVID-19 vaccine. The data were produced by immunoSEQ multiplex PCR, yet TCRdb's version contains in-frame clones alone and is incomplete. The profile shows over 100,000 clones, just over 85% of them singletons. The starting material was peripheral blood, obtained on day 0 of AZD1222 vaccination. The origin of the receptors is an adult in good health. The CDR3 runs from the conserved cysteine through the conserved F or W. D genes are given only for firm matches.

TRBJ1-1 | TRBV28 | NA | CATQTGGTEAFF
TRBJ2-7 | TRBV7-8 | TRBD2 | CASSLERGGGQYF
TRBJ1-2 | TRBV6-6 | NA | CASSTWTAYYGYTF
TRBJ1-1 | TRBV29-1 | TRBD1 | CSVRPGGYTEAFF
TRBJ1-1 | TRBV18 | NA | CASTTTPGGYTEAFF
TRBJ1-1 | TRBV6-5 | NA | CASSSDGATEAFF
TRBJ2-7 | TRBV28 | NA | CASSVQDYEQYF
TRBJ1-6 | TRBV5-4 | NA | CASSQAHHSSPLHF
TRBJ2-5 | TRBV5-1 | TRBD2 | CASSPSGGPGVAQYF
TRBJ2-3 | TRBV19 | TRBD2 | CASSSTSADTQYF
TRBJ2-2 | TRBV28 | TRBD2 | CASPKPGGTGELFF
TRBJ1-2 | TRBV4-1 | NA | CASSQRTADGYTF
TRBJ2-2 | TRBV6-4 | NA | CASSANTNTGELFF
TRBJ2-7 | TRBV6-5 | NA | CASSWTESYEQYF
TRBJ1-1 | TRBV27 | NA | CASSFEGGHEAFF
TRBJ1-5 | TRBV19 | NA | CASSILGRQEGQPQHF
TRBJ2-1 | TRBV6-5 | TRBD2 | CASKSGGISYNEQFF
TRBJ2-4 | TRBV28 | TRBD2 | CASTSGGNFDIQYF
TRBJ1-5 | TRBV7-2 | NA | CASSLVSGQPQHF
TRBJ1-5 | TRBV7-8 | NA | CASSLEGRGSNQPQHF
TRBJ2-3 | TRBV4-3 | NA | CASSQTLTTDTQYF
TRBJ1-1 | TRBV11-3 | TRBD1 | CASIIKDRVDVGTEAFF
TRBJ1-1 | TRBV27 | NA | CASSLNWETEAFF
TRBJ1-1 | TRBV19 | NA | CASKNPTGTEAFF
TRBJ2-7 | TRBV6-5 | NA | CASSYDSSYEQYF
TRBJ1-5 | TRBV28 | NA | CASRPQWAGYQPQHF
TRBJ2-1 | TRBV24-1 | TRBD1 | CATSEGTGYYNEQFF
TRBJ1-5 | TRBV10-1 | NA | CASSTGFDQPQHF
TRBJ1-1 | TRBV6-5 | NA | CASRGFTEAFF
TRBJ2-7 | TRBV5-1 | NA | CASRRDKGETYEQYF
TRBJ1-6 | TRBV7-2 | NA | CASMRPGVSPLHF
TRBJ2-5 | TRBV2 | NA | CASGGHQETQYF
TRBJ2-7 | TRBV7-9 | TRBD2 | CASRAGGLYEQYF
TRBJ1-1 | TRBV28 | NA | CASKEVRPNTEAFF
TRBJ2-1 | TRBV18 | TRBD1 | CASSPRDRGYNEQFF
TRBJ2-2 | TRBV30 | NA | CAWSVLSPWAGTGELFF
TRBJ2-7 | TRBV3-1/TRBV3-2 | NA | CASSVLSYEQYF
TRBJ2-7 | TRBV6-5 | NA | CASSYPGRGLLEQYF
TRBJ2-4 | TRBV28 | TRBD1 | CASRETGEDIQYF
TRBJ1-2 | TRBV6-2/TRBV6-3 | NA | CASSSLPGQRRNYGYTF
TRBJ2-7 | TRBV21-1 | NA | CASSPESAESYEQYF
TRBJ2-7 | TRBV24-1 | TRBD1 | CATSDTGTAYEQYF
TRBJ1-3 | TRBV19 | NA | CASSITDGPWDTIYF
TRBJ1-5 | TRBV5-8 | TRBD1 | CARVGRQGDNQPQHF
TRBJ1-1 | TRBV6-1 | NA | CASSDRVTEAFF
TRBJ1-6 | TRBV28 | NA | CASSLLEGRGIKSPLHF
TRBJ2-1 | TRBV4-1 | TRBD1 | CASSQDRGTGTSGVDNEQFF
TRBJ1-3 | TRBV18 | NA | CASSPPADHSGNTIYF
TRBJ2-1 | TRBV10-3 | TRBD2 | CAISESIAGGNEQFF
TRBJ1-1 | TRBV7-6 | NA | CASSLTLQGEAFF
TRBJ2-3 | TRBV5-1 | NA | CASSLPPTDTQYF
TRBJ2-7 | TRBV6-1 | NA | CASSEMISYYEQYF
TRBJ1-2 | TRBV3-1/TRBV3-2 | NA | CASSQFVRDYGYTF
TRBJ2-5 | TRBV11-1 | NA | CASSLGWVRETQYF